This T cell receptor beta chain was recovered during a study of monozygotic twins with cystic fibrosis. General observations from the study: In 13 of 16 pairs, V gene usage was closest to the co-twin's. Clonality was generally low (median about 0.0097), higher in the most severe patients.

Clones were read by immunoSEQ multiplex PCR, and TCRdb kept only the in-frame ones, dropping some. The table lists about 14,000 clones, around 98% of them singletons. As regards this clone: Its antigen is not identified.

This CDR3 has 13 residues. CDR1 and CDR2 from the germline V gene are MRHNA and SNTAGT. Between the trimmed V and J ends, which lost 2 bases and 9 bases, there was a span of 14 bases. This chain uses TRBV6-4 with TRBJ2-7, with D uncertain. The origin of this receptor is a girl aged 2 to 10 with cystic fibrosis. Sequenced input: blood. For the CDR3, the DNA is TGTGCCAGCAGTGACCCGAGCCTCTTTGGGCAGTACTTC. This gives the protein CASSDPSLFGQYF.